The 30 T cell receptor beta chains below come from one sample, sequenced in a study of monozygotic twins with inflammatory bowel disease. One entry per CDR3 protein, without DNA, is what TCRdb gives after re-calling the 5' RACE reads. Its table lists approximately 140,000 distinct CDR3 sequences. Source material: blood. The source is a human donor with ulcerative colitis or Crohn's disease, or a healthy co-twin of an affected twin (not recorded which).

The chain has TRBV28 and TRBJ2-7; TCRdb calls TRBD2, which cannot be checked without DNA. The CDR3 runs to 13 residues. The germline gives CDR1 MDHEN, CDR2 SYDVKM. Here the CDR3 reads CASSPAGVDEQYF.

The chain employs TRBV19 and TRBJ2-7; TCRdb returns TRBD1, unconfirmable since there is no DNA. The CDR3 covers 16 residues. The germline V gene encodes CDR1 LNHDA and CDR2 SQIVND (reference sequence). CDR3 loop: CASSSDAQGDTYEQYF.

The rearrangement links TRBV29-1 to TRBJ2-5; TCRdb outputs TRBD1, but without DNA this stays unchecked. The CDR3 has 14 residues. Germline V gene lookup returns CDR1 SQVTM and CDR2 ANQGSEA. The CDR3 here is CSPHDKGDKETQYF.

The chain joins TRBV4-3 to TRBJ2-2; TCRdb's D gene call, TRBD1, goes unchecked for lack of DNA. Looked up from germline, CDR1 is LGHNA and CDR2 is YSLEER. This CDR3 has 17 amino acids. The CDR3 is CASSRLRPAQGSGELFF.

J is TRBJ1-5 and V is TRBV5-1; TCRdb selects TRBD1, and the lack of DNA leaves this call unchecked. From germline, CDR1 is SGHRS and CDR2 YFSETQ. There are 18 residues in the CDR3. CDR3 sequence reads: CASSSRYRDREDEQPQHF. Drawing the rest from reference TRBV5-1 and TRBJ1-5, the complete variable domain is KAGVTQTPRYLIKTRGQQVTLSCSPISGHRSVSWYQQTPGQGLQFLFEYFSETQRNKGNFPGRFSGRQFSNSRSEMNVSTLELGDSALYLCASSSRYRDREDEQPQHFGDGTRLSIL.

The chain employs TRBV18 and TRBJ2-7; the D call from TCRdb, TRBD1, cannot be confirmed without DNA. The CDR3 totals 15 residues. The V gene's germline CDR1 is KGHSH and CDR2 LQKENI. CDR3 protein: CASPPLTGKTYEQYF.

The rearrangement links TRBV24-1 to TRBJ2-5; TCRdb's D gene call, TRBD1, goes unchecked for lack of DNA. CDR3 length equals 17 residues. Germline-derived CDR1 and CDR2 are KGHDR and SFDVKD. The CDR3 loop is CATSDLGSGQGRETQYF.

The chain links TRBV7-2 to TRBJ2-5. Germline values: CDR1 SGHTA, CDR2 FQGNSA. CDR3 length: 14 amino acids. The CDR3 sequence: CASSSTGYQETQYF.

J is TRBJ2-7 and V is TRBV2; the D call from TCRdb, TRBD1, cannot be confirmed without DNA. Per germline, CDR1 SNHLY and CDR2 FYNNEI. The CDR3 covers 13 residues. The CDR3: CASRLGTGSEQYF. The full variable domain, with the rest looked up from reference TRBV2 and TRBJ2-7, is EPEVTQTPSHQVTQMGQEVILRCVPISNHLYFYWYRQILGQKVEFLVSFYNNEISEKSEIFDDQFSVERPDGSNFTLKIRSTKLEDSAMYFCASRLGTGSEQYFGPGTRLTVT.

This rearrangement joins TRBV5-1 to TRBJ1-1. CDR1 is SGHRS, CDR2 YFSETQ, per germline. The CDR3 is 14 residues long. The chain's CDR3 is CASSAQASNTEAFF. Variable domain in full (rest from reference TRBV5-1 and TRBJ1-1): KAGVTQTPRYLIKTRGQQVTLSCSPISGHRSVSWYQQTPGQGLQFLFEYFSETQRNKGNFPGRFSGRQFSNSRSEMNVSTLELGDSALYLCASSAQASNTEAFFGQGTRLTVV.

J is TRBJ1-1 and V is TRBV7-2; TCRdb reports TRBD1, a call that lacks DNA to check it against. Germline CDR1 and CDR2: SGHTA and FQGNSA. CDR3 length equals 15 residues. The CDR3 sequence is CASSLAQGVNTEAFF.

This chain links TRBV20-1 with TRBJ1-1; TCRdb indicates TRBD1, and absent DNA this call remains unverified. The CDR3 contains 15 residues. The germline CDR1 and CDR2 sequences are DFQATT and SNEGSKA (reference sequence). The CDR3: CSARGPGTANTEAFF.

The CDR3 here is CASSLAGTSGGRSYNEQFF. The V and J genes are TRBV5-1 and TRBJ2-1; lacking DNA, the TRBD2 call made by TCRdb goes unchecked. Per the germline V gene, CDR1 is SGHRS and CDR2 is YFSETQ. The CDR3 loop spans 19 amino acids.

The rearrangement joins TRBV5-1 to TRBJ2-3; with no DNA, the TCRdb D assignment of TRBD1 cannot be verified. Germline values: CDR1 SGHRS, CDR2 YFSETQ. CDR3 length equals 13 residues. The CDR3 here is CASSTQGADTQYF.

The chain employs TRBV30 and TRBJ1-5. Germline CDR1 is GTSNPN and CDR2 is SVGIG (reference sequence). The CDR3 contains 13 residues. The CDR3: CAWSEGSYQPQHF.

V gene TRBV7-2 combines with J gene TRBJ1-3; TCRdb selects TRBD1, and the lack of DNA leaves this call unchecked. Germline CDR1 reads SGHTA; CDR2 reads FQGNSA. There are 17 residues in the CDR3. CDR3 in amino acids: CASSFGTGGTSGNTIYF.

The rearrangement joins TRBV20-1 to TRBJ1-1. CDR3 size: 13 residues. Germline values: CDR1 DFQATT, CDR2 SNEGSKA (reference sequence). The CDR3: CSARVSMNTEAFF.

J is TRBJ2-5 and V is TRBV20-1; TCRdb gives TRBD1 as the D gene, but with no DNA this cannot be confirmed. In germline, CDR1 is DFQATT, CDR2 SNEGSKA (reference sequence). This CDR3 is built from 15 residues. This CDR3 is CSARLYGGVPETQYF.

This chain links TRBV6-1 with TRBJ2-7; TCRdb calls TRBD1, which cannot be checked without DNA. This CDR3 is built from 18 residues. The germline V gene has CDR1 MNHNS and CDR2 SASEGT. This chain's CDR3 is CASSTTGIILRTNYVQYF.

The chain is built from TRBV11-1 and TRBJ1-4; TCRdb outputs TRBD1, but without DNA this stays unchecked. Germline-derived CDR1 and CDR2 are SGHAT and FQDESV (reference sequence). The CDR3 extends over 18 amino acids. CDR3 sequence: CASSFRALRGLTNEKLFF.

This rearrangement joins TRBV15 to TRBJ2-3. CDR1 is LNHNV and CDR2 is YYDKDF in the germline V gene (reference sequence). The CDR3 contains 15 residues. The CDR3 loop reads CATSRTAIRTDTQYF.

The chain links TRBV19 to TRBJ2-7; TCRdb selects TRBD1, and the lack of DNA leaves this call unchecked. There are 14 residues in the CDR3. The germline V gene has CDR1 LNHDA and CDR2 SQIVND (reference sequence). The CDR3 reads CASSMGRAVNEQYF.

V is TRBV5-1 and J is TRBJ2-3; TCRdb reports TRBD1, a call that lacks DNA to check it against. Germline V gene data show CDR1 as SGHRS and CDR2 as YFSETQ. The CDR3 totals 15 residues. The CDR3 protein is CASSLEEGVTDTQYF.

The V and J genes are TRBV12-3 or TRBV12-4 and TRBJ1-1. CDR3 length equals 12 residues. CDR3: CASRPRNTEAFF.

This chain uses TRBV18 with TRBJ2-5; the D call from TCRdb, TRBD2, cannot be confirmed without DNA. CDR1 is KGHSH and CDR2 is LQKENI in the germline V gene. There are 17 residues in the CDR3. CDR3 amino acids: CASSPPQGLASQETQYF.

J is TRBJ2-5 and V is TRBV29-1; the TRBD1 assignment by TCRdb is unverifiable without DNA. The germline V gene has CDR1 SQVTM and CDR2 ANQGSEA. This CDR3 is 13 amino acids long. The CDR3 is CSANRGQGETQYF.

The gene calls are TRBV5-1 and TRBJ2-1; TCRdb calls TRBD1, which cannot be checked without DNA. Germline CDR1 and CDR2: SGHRS and YFSETQ. The CDR3 extends over 16 amino acids. The CDR3 reads CASSLGGTGSRNEQFF.

The V call is TRBV28, the J call TRBJ1-3; TCRdb's D call, TRBD1, is unchecked because there is no DNA. This CDR3 is built from 16 residues. CDR1 is MDHEN and CDR2 is SYDVKM in the germline V gene. The CDR3 spells CASSGWSGIAGNTIYF. Full variable domain (outside the CDR3, taken from reference TRBV28 and TRBJ1-3): DVKVTQSSRYLVKRTGEKVFLECVQDMDHENMFWYRQDPGLGLRLIYFSYDVKMKEKGDIPEGYSVSREKKERFSLILESASTNQTSMYLCASSGWSGIAGNTIYFGEGSWLTVV.

This chain joins TRBV5-4 and TRBJ1-6; the D call from TCRdb, TRBD1, cannot be confirmed without DNA. CDR1 and CDR2 from the germline V gene are SGHNT and YYREEE (reference sequence). This CDR3 contains 14 residues. CDR3 region: CASSNQGMNSPLHF.

The CDR3 here is CASKRDRVQQETQYF. The J gene is TRBJ2-5, the V gene TRBV28; TCRdb reports TRBD1, a call that lacks DNA to check it against. CDR1 MDHEN and CDR2 SYDVKM come from the germline V gene. This CDR3 contains 15 residues.